This T cell receptor (beta chain) comes out of a study of long-term antiretroviral therapy in people with HIV. The sample holds a few counts of this clone. Its antigen is as yet unknown. With survey level as its setting, the immunoSEQ assay was v3.0. Here immunoSEQ multiplex PCR was the method, and the copy in TCRdb shows in-frame clones only, minus some. The sample has approximately 13,000 clones; 70% to 85% are singletons. Findings and caveats of the study: Versus controls, repertoires in people with HIV had narrower CDR3 length ranges.

CDR1 and CDR2 (germline): GTSNPN, SVGIG (reference sequence). This CDR3 contains 13 residues. V was shortened by 3 bases and J by 3 bases, with 9 bases between the two germline ends. This receptor was taken from a man between 35 and 55 years old with HIV. The starting material was unsorted PBMCs, obtained 1.3 years before starting antiretroviral therapy. The gene calls are TRBV30 and TRBJ2-1; maybe TRBD1 (6 bases). CDR3 sequence: CAWRSTGYNEQFF. CDR3 sequence (DNA): TGTGCCTGGAGATCGACAGGCTACAATGAGCAGTTCTTC.